This TCR beta chain was captured by sequencing in a study of response to subunit inactivated influenza vaccine (dated by TCRdb to the late 2010s). A note on the overall study: Deep quantitative T cell receptor repertoire profiling was used in the study to track responses to a trivalent subunit inactivated influenza vaccine. General conclusions and limits of the study: The authors suggested that each seasonal influenza vaccination may recruit only a limited number of new T cells.

This clonotype occurred a few times. Its binding antigen is unknown. Nothing much larger sits one base from this clone, and base qualities are not available. The CDR3 measures 15 amino acids from cysteine to phenylalanine. Only the CDR3 portion is preserved as DNA: 45 bases, with reading frame beginning at the first base. CDR1 and CDR2 were assigned from the germline V gene as MNHEY and SVGEGT. V is pared back by 6 bases and J by 2 bases, with 14 bases lying between the germline termini. The library was generated by RT-PCR. Sequencing was performed on an Illumina HiSeq 2500. The public reads were run again by TCRdb, first through fastp at Q25 and then through MiXCR, and only productive beta chains were kept. Rows matching on CDR3 protein sequence are summarized as one entry with the most common DNA and genes. Across this sample there are 450,000 to 550,000 distinct CDR3 sequences, with 25% seen only once. The ten largest clones represent under 2.5% of the sample.

Source: CD4+ T cells sorted from PBMCs, taken 5 days after vaccination. The sequence was collected from a man aged 50 to 59 who received an inactivated influenza vaccine. Donor details come from another sample of the same person, matched by shared clones. Rearrangement joined TRBV6-2 or TRBV6-3 to TRBJ2-4, with no confident D gene call. The CDR3 amino acid sequence is: CASSTPGLSKNIQYF. The DNA sequence is TGTGCCAGCAGCACGCCCGGGCTTTCCAAAAACATTCAGTACTTC.